The text below deals with one TCR beta chain. Germline V gene data show CDR1 as SGHRS and CDR2 as YFSETQ. With V trimmed by 5 bases and J by 1 base, 10 bases remained unmatched. The CDR3 extends over 17 amino acids. A single record per CDR3 protein comes from TCRdb applying MiXCR to the RT-PCR reads. The sample records more than 550,000 distinct CDR3 sequences, 12% to 15% being singletons. The clonotype was recovered from a female donor in good health, serving as a healthy control. Source material: memory CD4+ T cells from blood. The chain is built from TRBV5-1 and TRBJ2-3, with 10 bases aligning to TRBD1. The CDR3 DNA is TGCGCCAGCAGTCCCCTCCTCGGGACAGGGGGCACAGATACGCAGTATTTT. Its translation is CASSPLLGTGGTDTQYF.